The sequence of this T cell receptor beta chain was determined in a study of shared clonotypes between healthy human individuals. Study findings and constraints: Clonotype sharing across a handful of donors was observed for 5% to 6.5% of naive CD4 clonotypes.

Per the study methods: For the immunoSEQ data, sequences were junction-only without quality scores, so filtering differed. Clones were sequenced by immunoSEQ multiplex PCR, and TCRdb holds only the in-frame ones, with some missing. The DNA was the basis for D and trimming; V, J and clone size are from that table. The sample yields more than 2 million clones, 95% seen once. The table lists this clone with a count of one. Its specificity is not known. In germline, CDR1 is PRHDT, CDR2 FYEKMQ (reference sequence). The CDR3 consists of 14 residues. Trimming removed 8 bases from V and 5 bases from J, with 15 bases in between.

Material for sequencing was naive CD4+ T cells sorted from blood. Subset reported: CD45RA+ positively selected. This receptor was obtained from a man between 18 and 29 years old in good health. The chain carries TRBV13 and TRBJ2-2, with a possible D match to TRBD2 (6 bases). CDR3 coding DNA: TGTGCCAGCCGTTGGCTGGCGGGGACCGGGGAGCTGTTTTTT. This encodes CASRWLAGTGELFF.